The following is a T cell receptor beta chain sequence with its context. Its target is not known. Germline-derived CDR1 and CDR2 are LNHNV and YYDKDF (reference sequence). The length of the CDR3 is 12 residues. Trimming took 0 bases from V and 4 from J, leaving 3 bases between them. This entry is derived from a study of response to subunit inactivated influenza vaccine. Overall study findings and caveats: Only a handful of new T cells, the authors suggested, are recruited with each seasonal influenza vaccination.

TCRdb passed the RT-PCR reads through MiXCR, listing each CDR3 protein once. This table has 150,000 or so distinct CDR3 sequences, approximately 11% appearing once. The source was non-naive T cells sorted from PBMCs, collected about 6 weeks after vaccination. The source is a man in his fifties who received an inactivated influenza vaccine. This sequence joins TRBV15 and TRBJ1-2; D is unclear. Here the CDR3 reads CATSRDGYGYTF. DNA for the CDR3: TGTGCCACCAGCAGAGACGGCTATGGCTACACCTTC.